Listed below are T cell receptor beta chains from one sample, sequenced in a study of blood T cell repertoires in COVID-19. TCRdb keeps only in-frame clones here, not all; method: immunoSEQ multiplex PCR. The sample shows some 270,000 clones, roughly 85% of them seen only once. What was sequenced was PBMCs or T cells enriched from blood (not recorded which). These receptors all come from a woman in her twenties or thirties who had recovered from COVID-19. The CDR3 runs from the conserved cysteine through the conserved F or W. The order of the fields is J gene, CDR3 length, V gene, CDR3 protein.

J: TRBJ2-7
length: 19
V: TRBV27
CDR3: CASSFDGLAGSSSKKEQYF

J: TRBJ2-7
length: 15
V: TRBV11-2
CDR3: CASSLEGTGVYEQYF

J: TRBJ2-1
length: 16
V: TRBV14
CDR3: CASSLRRGLAIDEQFF

J: TRBJ2-7
length: 17
V: TRBV30
CDR3: CAWSSTRTSGRAREQYF

J: TRBJ2-2
length: 11
V: TRBV20-1
CDR3: CSATSGGELFF

J: TRBJ2-1
length: 15
V: TRBV7-8
CDR3: CASSEDKNRYNEQFF

J: TRBJ2-7
length: 13
V: TRBV5-6
CDR3: CASSLVDRDRLDF

J: TRBJ1-2
length: 16
V: TRBV10-3
CDR3: CAISETDRALFHGYTF

J: TRBJ1-1
length: 14
V: TRBV5-4
CDR3: CASSSTGERSEAFF

J: TRBJ1-4
length: 17
V: TRBV19
CDR3: CASSIDHRGRVNEKLFF

J: TRBJ2-5
length: 15
V: TRBV19
CDR3: CASSMRLAAQETQYF

J: TRBJ1-5
length: 16
V: TRBV19
CDR3: CASRITGRGGNQPQHF

J: TRBJ1-1
length: 15
V: TRBV27
CDR3: CASSSSTGRLGEAFF

J: TRBJ2-7
length: 14
V: TRBV9
CDR3: CASSGRDRVDEQYF

J: TRBJ1-6
length: 14
V: TRBV18
CDR3: CASSNDRGNSPLHF

J: TRBJ1-3
length: 15
V: TRBV7-3
CDR3: CASSLSDRAGNTIYF

J: TRBJ1-1
length: 14
V: TRBV28
CDR3: CASSLYYHGTQAFF

J: TRBJ1-2
length: 12
V: TRBV12-5
CDR3: CASGLAGVGYTF

J: TRBJ2-7
length: 13
V: TRBV7-2
CDR3: CASSGQGVGEQYF

J: TRBJ2-6
length: 19
V: TRBV30
CDR3: CACTIYRDRVRSGANVLTF

J: TRBJ1-1
length: 15
V: TRBV6-2/TRBV6-3
CDR3: CASSYSTRRNTEAFF

J: TRBJ2-3
length: 15
V: TRBV25-1
CDR3: CASSGTGASTDTQYF

J: TRBJ2-3
length: 14
V: TRBV24-1
CDR3: CATAGTESTDTQYF

J: TRBJ2-6
length: 15
V: TRBV19
CDR3: CASSLSGYGANVLTF

J: TRBJ1-1
length: 16
V: TRBV4-1
CDR3: CASSQDGERMNTEAFF

J: TRBJ1-1
length: 15
V: TRBV7-9
CDR3: CAPTPTGSMNTEAFF

J: TRBJ1-6
length: 13
V: TRBV5-1
CDR3: CASSLGDYSPLHF

J: TRBJ1-2
length: 14
V: TRBV7-8
CDR3: CASSPDRDRGGYTF

J: TRBJ2-7
length: 13
V: TRBV6-5
CDR3: CASREGLVGEQYF

J: TRBJ1-1
length: 16
V: TRBV5-1
CDR3: CASSLSNGGRNTEAFF

J: TRBJ2-3
length: 15
V: TRBV5-1
CDR3: CASSFSGRSTDTQYF

J: TRBJ2-2
length: 16
V: TRBV7-9
CDR3: CASSSGTGGLTGELFF

J: TRBJ1-3
length: 17
V: TRBV28
CDR3: CASSPGAGGNSGNTIYF

J: TRBJ1-4
length: 14
V: TRBV6-6
CDR3: CASRGDRSNEKLFF

J: TRBJ2-1
length: 15
V: TRBV11-2
CDR3: CASSWGLAGAGEQFF

J: TRBJ2-4
length: 13
V: TRBV3-1/TRBV3-2
CDR3: CASSQNGGQFQYF

J: TRBJ2-1
length: 13
V: TRBV11-2
CDR3: CASGAATYNEQFF

J: TRBJ2-1
length: 16
V: TRBV3-1/TRBV3-2
CDR3: CASSQDRLAGNNEQFF

J: TRBJ2-3
length: 14
V: TRBV4-1
CDR3: CASSQGRPSDTQYF

J: TRBJ2-1
length: 14
V: TRBV30
CDR3: CAWSSDRGYNEQFF

J: TRBJ1-5
length: 13
V: TRBV6-5
CDR3: CATHEGVNQPQHF

J: TRBJ2-2
length: 17
V: TRBV6-2/TRBV6-3
CDR3: CASSSWVSELNTGELFF

J: TRBJ1-2
length: 14
V: TRBV6-4
CDR3: CASSDSAGSSGYTF

J: TRBJ2-1
length: 14
V: TRBV9
CDR3: CASSVGTGGNEQFF

J: TRBJ1-4
length: 16
V: TRBV3-1/TRBV3-2
CDR3: CASSQEDWGGGEKLFF

J: TRBJ2-7
length: 14
V: TRBV18
CDR3: CASSPQGAGGEQYF

J: TRBJ2-5
length: 13
V: TRBV29-1
CDR3: CSVEGGRGETQYF

J: TRBJ1-1
length: 15
V: TRBV6-6
CDR3: CASSYPHRGGTEAFF

J: TRBJ2-2
length: 15
V: TRBV28
CDR3: CASTNGQENTGELFF

J: TRBJ1-5
length: 13
V: TRBV9
CDR3: CASNRGDNQPQHF

J: TRBJ2-3
length: 14
V: TRBV5-4
CDR3: CASSSVRSTDTQYF

J: TRBJ1-4
length: 11
V: TRBV2
CDR3: CASTFGEKLFF

J: TRBJ2-5
length: 14
V: TRBV7-9
CDR3: CASSFTTSEETQYF

J: TRBJ2-7
length: 16
V: TRBV28
CDR3: CASSNPRGTGSYEQYF